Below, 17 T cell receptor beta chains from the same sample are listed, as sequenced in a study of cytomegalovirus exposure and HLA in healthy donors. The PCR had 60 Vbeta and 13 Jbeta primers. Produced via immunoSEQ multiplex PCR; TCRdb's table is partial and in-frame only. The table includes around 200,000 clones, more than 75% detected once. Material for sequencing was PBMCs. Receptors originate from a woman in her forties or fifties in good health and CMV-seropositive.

CDR3 protein: CASSPRQGRLNTEAFF. The CDR3 region has the DNA TGTGCCAGCAGCCCCCGACAGGGGAGGTTGAACACTGAAGCTTTCTTT. This chain links TRBV5-4 with TRBJ1-1; 8 bases fit TRBD1. Germline V gene lookup returns CDR1 SGHNT and CDR2 YYREEE (reference sequence). The length of the CDR3 is 16 residues. Unmatched junction bases numbered 8, after V lost 4 bases and J lost 0 bases.

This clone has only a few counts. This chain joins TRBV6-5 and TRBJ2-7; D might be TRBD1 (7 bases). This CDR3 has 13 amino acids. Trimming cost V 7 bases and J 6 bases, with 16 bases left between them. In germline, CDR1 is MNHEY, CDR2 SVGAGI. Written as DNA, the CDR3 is TGTGCCAGCAAGGAGGGGGCTTCGGGCGAGCAGTACTTC. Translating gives CASKEGASGEQYF.

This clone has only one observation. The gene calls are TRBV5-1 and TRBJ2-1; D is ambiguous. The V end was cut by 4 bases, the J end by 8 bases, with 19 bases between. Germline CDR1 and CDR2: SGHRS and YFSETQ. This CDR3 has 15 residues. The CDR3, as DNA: TGCGCCAGCAGCCCGGTCGGCGGTCACGGTCATGAGCAGTTCTTC. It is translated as CASSPVGGHGHEQFF.

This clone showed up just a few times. This CDR3 reads CASSLRAGMATDTQYF. DNA of the CDR3: TGTGCCAGCAGCTTAAGGGCCGGGATGGCCACAGATACGCAGTATTTT. The chain is built from TRBV7-6 and TRBJ2-3; perhaps TRBD2 as D (5 bases). This CDR3 spans 16 amino acids. V shed 2 bases and J shed 2 bases, with 14 bases lying between them. From germline, CDR1 is SGHVS and CDR2 FNYEAQ.

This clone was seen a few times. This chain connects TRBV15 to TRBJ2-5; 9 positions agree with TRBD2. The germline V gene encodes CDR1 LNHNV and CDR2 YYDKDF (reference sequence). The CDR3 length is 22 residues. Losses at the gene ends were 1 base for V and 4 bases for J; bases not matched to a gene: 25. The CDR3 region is CATSRVLTGASGVSPRSETQYF. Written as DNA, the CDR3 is TGTGCCACCAGCAGAGTCCTCACCGGGGCTAGCGGGGTTTCCCCCCGGTCAGAGACCCAGTACTTC.

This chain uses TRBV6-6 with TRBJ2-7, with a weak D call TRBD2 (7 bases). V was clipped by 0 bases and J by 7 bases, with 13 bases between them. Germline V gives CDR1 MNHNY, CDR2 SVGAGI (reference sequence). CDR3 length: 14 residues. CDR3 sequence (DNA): TGTGCCAGCAGTTACTCGCCCAGGGGAGGGGAGCAGTACTTC. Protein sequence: CASSYSPRGGEQYF.

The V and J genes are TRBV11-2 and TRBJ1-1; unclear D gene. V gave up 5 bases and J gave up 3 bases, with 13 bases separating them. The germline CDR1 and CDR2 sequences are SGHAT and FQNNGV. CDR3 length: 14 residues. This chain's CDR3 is CASSKTPTYTEAFF. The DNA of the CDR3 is TGTGCCAGCAGCAAGACACCCACCTACACTGAAGCTTTCTTT.

CDR3 amino acids: CASSLRGGAVSEQFF. CDR3 nucleotide sequence: TGTGCCAGCAGCTTGAGAGGGGGGGCCGTTAGTGAGCAGTTCTTC. The gene calls are TRBV5-5 and TRBJ2-1, with D possibly being TRBD2 (7 bases). The CDR3 has 15 residues. V was shortened by 1 base and J by 9 bases, with 17 bases between the two germline ends. The V gene's germline CDR1 is SGHKS and CDR2 YYEKEE (reference sequence).

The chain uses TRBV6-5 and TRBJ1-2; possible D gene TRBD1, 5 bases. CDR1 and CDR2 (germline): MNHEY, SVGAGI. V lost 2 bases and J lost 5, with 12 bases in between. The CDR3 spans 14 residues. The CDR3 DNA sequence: TGTGCCAGCAGTTACGCTCAGGGTCTATATGGCTACACCTTC. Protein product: CASSYAQGLYGYTF.

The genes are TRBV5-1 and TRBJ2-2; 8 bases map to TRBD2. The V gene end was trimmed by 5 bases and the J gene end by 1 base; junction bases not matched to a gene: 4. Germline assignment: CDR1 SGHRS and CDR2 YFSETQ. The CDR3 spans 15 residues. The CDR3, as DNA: TGCGCCAGCAGACTCAGCGGGGGGAACACCGGGGAGCTGTTTTTT. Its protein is CASRLSGGNTGELFF.

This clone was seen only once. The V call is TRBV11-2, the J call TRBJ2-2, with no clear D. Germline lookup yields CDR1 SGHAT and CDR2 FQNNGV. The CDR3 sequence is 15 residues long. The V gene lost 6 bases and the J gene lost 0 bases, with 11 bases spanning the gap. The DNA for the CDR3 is TGTGCCAGCAGGAGGAGTTTCGCGAACACCGGGGAGCTGTTTTTT. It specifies CASRRSFANTGELFF.

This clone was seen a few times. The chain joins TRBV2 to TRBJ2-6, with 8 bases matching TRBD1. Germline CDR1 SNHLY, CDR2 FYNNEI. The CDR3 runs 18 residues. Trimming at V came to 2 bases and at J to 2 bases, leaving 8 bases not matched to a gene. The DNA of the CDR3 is TGTGCCAGCAGTGAACTTGGACAGGGCAGGCCTGGGGCCAACGTCCTGACTTTC. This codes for CASSELGQGRPGANVLTF.

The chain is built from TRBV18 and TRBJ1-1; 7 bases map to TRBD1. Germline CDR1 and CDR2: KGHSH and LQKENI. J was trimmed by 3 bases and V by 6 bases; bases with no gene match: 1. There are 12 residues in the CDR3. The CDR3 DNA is TGTGCCAGCTCTACAGGGGACACTGAAGCTTTCTTT. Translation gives CASSTGDTEAFF.

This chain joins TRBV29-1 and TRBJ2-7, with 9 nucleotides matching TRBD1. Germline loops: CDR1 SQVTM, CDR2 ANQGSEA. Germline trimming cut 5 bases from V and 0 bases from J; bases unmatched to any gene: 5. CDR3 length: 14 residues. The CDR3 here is CSVLGTGSSYEQYF. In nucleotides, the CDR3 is TGCAGCGTTCTCGGGACAGGGAGCTCCTACGAGCAGTACTTC.

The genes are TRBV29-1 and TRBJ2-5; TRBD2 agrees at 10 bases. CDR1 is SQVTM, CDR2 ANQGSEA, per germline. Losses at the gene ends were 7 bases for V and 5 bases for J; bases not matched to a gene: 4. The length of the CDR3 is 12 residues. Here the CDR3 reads CSAGTSAETQYF. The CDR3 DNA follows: TGCAGCGCCGGGACTAGCGCTGAGACCCAGTACTTC.

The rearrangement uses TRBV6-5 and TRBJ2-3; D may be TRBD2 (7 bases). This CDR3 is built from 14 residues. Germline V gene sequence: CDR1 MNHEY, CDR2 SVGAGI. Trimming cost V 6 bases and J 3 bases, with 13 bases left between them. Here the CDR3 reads CASSRRGATDTQYF. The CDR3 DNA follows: TGTGCCAGCAGCCGCCGGGGGGCGACAGATACGCAGTATTTT.

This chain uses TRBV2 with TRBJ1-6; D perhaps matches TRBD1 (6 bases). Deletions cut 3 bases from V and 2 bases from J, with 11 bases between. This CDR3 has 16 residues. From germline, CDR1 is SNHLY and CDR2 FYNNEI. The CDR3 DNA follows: TGTGCCAGCAGTGACTACAGGGTCACCTATAATTCACCCCTCCACTTT. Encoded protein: CASSDYRVTYNSPLHF.